These 10 T cell receptor beta chains were all obtained from the same sample, sequenced in a study of blood T cell repertoires in COVID-19. Clones were sequenced by immunoSEQ multiplex PCR, and TCRdb holds only the in-frame ones, with some missing. This sample has nearly 110,000 clones, with roughly four fifths found just once. The source material was peripheral blood. The receptors here all came from a man older than 75 with COVID-19, enrolled during active disease.

Comments on this clone: A read error may produce the germline difference seen at one junction end. The rearrangement links TRBV29-1 to TRBJ2-5, with 9 bases aligning to TRBD1. There are 16 residues in the CDR3. Per the germline V gene, CDR1 is SQVTM and CDR2 is ANQGSEA. The CDR3 loop reads CSAEILTGGFGETQYF. CDR3 sequence (DNA): TGCAGCGCTGAAATACTTACAGGGGGCTTTGGAGAGACCCAGTACTTC. The whole variable domain, remainder taken from reference TRBV29-1 and TRBJ2-5, is SAVISQKPSRDICQRGTSLTIQCQVDSQVTMMFWYRQQPGQSLTLIATANQGSEATYESGFVIDKFPISRPNLTFSTLTVSNMSPEDSSIYLCSAEILTGGFGETQYFGPGTRLLVL.

This chain joins TRBV19 and TRBJ2-5, with 7 bases matching TRBD2. Trimming removed 4 bases from V and 2 bases from J; junction bases left unmatched: 10. There are 16 residues in the CDR3. Germline CDR1 is LNHDA and CDR2 is SQIVND (reference sequence). This CDR3 reads CASSKIAGTQQETQYF. Written as DNA, the CDR3 is TGTGCCAGTAGTAAGATAGCGGGCACCCAACAAGAGACCCAGTACTTC.

DNA for the CDR3: TGTGCTAGTGGTTTTAATGGCGGTGAAGCTTTCTTT. Its protein product is CASGFNGGEAFF. The J gene is TRBJ1-1, the V gene TRBV12-5; D unresolved. The CDR3 length is 12 residues. Germline values: CDR1 LGHNT, CDR2 FRNRAP. V was shortened by 3 bases and J by 7 bases, with 9 bases between the two germline ends.

CDR3 DNA: TGTGCCAGCAGCCCCTCCCGACAGTTTATCGGGGAGCTGTTTTTT. Translating it yields CASSPSRQFIGELFF. The chain couples TRBV6-5 to TRBJ2-2; a weak D match, TRBD1 (5 bases). CDR1 and CDR2 (germline): MNHEY, SVGAGI. CDR3 size: 15 residues. The V gene lost 6 bases and the J gene lost 7 bases, with 18 bases spanning the gap.

This rearrangement joins TRBV19 to TRBJ1-6; D is undetermined. The germline CDR1 and CDR2 sequences are LNHDA and SQIVND (reference sequence). Deletions cut 2 bases from V and 16 bases from J, with 18 bases between. The CDR3 totals 14 residues. The CDR3 loop reads CASSISVVEAILHF. In nucleotides, the CDR3 is TGTGCCAGTAGTATATCGGTGGTTGAGGCCATTCTCCACTTT. The whole variable domain, filled in from reference TRBV19 and TRBJ1-6, reads DGGITQSPKYLFRKEGQNVTLSCEQNLNHDAMYWYRQDPGQGLRLIYYSQIVNDFQKGDIAEGYSVSREKKESFPLTVTSAQKNPTAFYLCASSISVVEAILHFGNGTRLTVT.

This sequence joins TRBV28 and TRBJ2-7; TRBD2 matches 13 bases. The germline CDR1 and CDR2 sequences are MDHEN and SYDVKM. The trim removed 5 bases at V and 4 bases at J, leaving 8 bases unmatched. CDR3 length: 16 amino acids. The CDR3 DNA reads as TGTGCCAGCAGTCCTCTCGGACTAGCGGGAGTTTACGAGCAGTACTTC. Translating it yields CASSPLGLAGVYEQYF.

The chain is built from TRBV10-2 and TRBJ2-5; possibly TRBD2 for D (5 bases). The CDR3 is 14 residues long. From germline, CDR1 is WSHSY and CDR2 SAAADI. V was trimmed by 7 bases and J by 0 bases, leaving 12 bases between them. CDR3 sequence (DNA): TGCGCCAGCAACCAGCGGCGGGACCAAGAGACCCAGTACTTC. This gives the protein CASNQRRDQETQYF.

The gene calls are TRBV5-1 and TRBJ2-1; 10 bases are a match to TRBD2. The V gene's germline CDR1 is SGHRS and CDR2 YFSETQ. The CDR3 has 14 residues. Trimming removed 3 bases from V and 6 bases from J; junction bases left unmatched: 3. Here the CDR3 reads CASSSPSGSNEQFF. The CDR3 DNA sequence: TGCGCCAGCAGCTCACCTAGCGGGAGCAATGAGCAGTTCTTC. The full variable domain, its missing parts supplied by reference TRBV5-1 and TRBJ2-1, is KAGVTQTPRYLIKTRGQQVTLSCSPISGHRSVSWYQQTPGQGLQFLFEYFSETQRNKGNFPGRFSGRQFSNSRSEMNVSTLELGDSALYLCASSSPSGSNEQFFGPGTRLTVL.

The chain couples TRBV28 to TRBJ1-6; no definite D call. Looked up from germline, CDR1 is MDHEN and CDR2 is SYDVKM. This CDR3 region has 15 residues. V lost 5 bases and J 3 bases, leaving 11 bases between the germline ends. The CDR3 loop is CASSASDLYNSPLHF. CDR3 nucleotides: TGTGCCAGCAGTGCCAGTGATCTCTATAATTCACCCCTCCACTTT.

In this sample, this clone turned up once. V gene TRBV28 combines with J gene TRBJ1-2; TRBD1 agrees at 12 bases. J lost 7 bases, V lost 2 bases, and 2 bases had no gene match. The germline gives CDR1 MDHEN, CDR2 SYDVKM. The CDR3 extends over 14 amino acids. CDR3 sequence reads: CASSLGTGGSGYTF. CDR3 DNA: TGTGCCAGCAGTTTAGGGACAGGGGGCTCTGGCTACACCTTC.